This TCR beta chain is drawn from a study of lymphopenia after photon versus proton radiotherapy. Study results and limitations: Authors raise, but do not show, better survival with proton therapy. Proton therapy kept repertoires fairly stable, unlike photons, which gained effector/memory cells. Oligoclonal CD8+ Temra expansion after nadir drove photon patients' diversity drop.

Generated by immunoSEQ multiplex PCR, the TCRdb table keeps only in-frame clones and is missing some. The repertoire holds about 58,000 clones, approximately 84% seen once, with around 2% in the top ten. The V gene's germline CDR1 is MDHEN and CDR2 SYDVKM. The CDR3 length is 13 residues. Trimming pared 3 bases from V and 4 bases from J, leaving 4 bases between. In the case of this clone: Its antigen remains unidentified.

This clonotype was obtained from a man aged 55 to 70 with pancreatic cancer. Source: peripheral blood, taken from a patient treated with proton-based radiotherapy. The rearrangement joins TRBV28 to TRBJ2-6; no firm D call. In DNA form, the CDR3 reads TGTGCCAGCAGTTTGAAAGGGGCCAACGTCCTGACTTTC. Its translation: CASSLKGANVLTF.